Listed below are T cell receptor beta chains from one sample, sequenced in a study of PD-1 blockade in mismatch repair-deficient tumors. Some clones are missing from TCRdb's copy, which holds only in-frame ones; the method was immunoSEQ multiplex PCR. The sample includes under 150,000 clones, around nine tenths seen only once; the top ten take 12%. The sequencing used peripheral blood, collected roughly 70 weeks after starting pembrolizumab. All receptors derive from an adult with mismatch repair-deficient cancer. CDR3s include the opening cysteine and the closing phenylalanine or tryptophan. A D gene is named only where the DNA matches it firmly. Clone size is not always given. Where it is, it says once, few, many or a class for expanded clones.

V: TRBV19
J: TRBJ1-2
D: NA
size: NA
CDR3: CASTPKWQNYGYTF
DNA: TGTGCCAGTACCCCGAAATGGCAAAACTATGGCTACACCTTC

V: TRBV5-1
J: TRBJ2-7
D: NA
size: NA
CDR3: CASSFLSLEEQYF
DNA: TGCGCCAGCAGCTTCCTATCGTTGGAGGAGCAGTACTTC

V: TRBV29-1
J: TRBJ2-7
D: NA
size: NA
CDR3: CSASPGGGHEQYF
DNA: TGCAGCGCAAGCCCAGGGGGGGGCCACGAGCAGTACTTC

V: TRBV14
J: TRBJ2-7
D: TRBD2
size: many
CDR3: CASSQDYVGTSGWRSYEQYF
DNA: TGTGCCAGCAGCCAAGATTATGTAGGGACTAGCGGATGGCGGTCCTACGAGCAGTACTTC

V: TRBV7-2
J: TRBJ2-7
D: TRBD2
size: NA
CDR3: CASSLVRTSGSYEQYF
DNA: TGTGCCAGCAGCTTAGTCCGGACTAGCGGATCCTACGAGCAGTACTTC

V: TRBV27
J: TRBJ2-7
D: NA
size: NA
CDR3: CASSLSSSGSGEQYF
DNA: TGTGCCAGCAGTTTATCGTCTAGTGGGAGTGGCGAGCAGTACTTC

V: TRBV7-8
J: TRBJ2-7
D: NA
size: NA
CDR3: CASSLGRNIAYEQYF
DNA: TGTGCCAGCAGCTTAGGCAGAAACATCGCCTACGAGCAGTACTTC

V: TRBV2
J: TRBJ1-5
D: NA
size: few
CDR3: CASSDGGGVGQPQHF
DNA: TGTGCCAGCAGTGACGGAGGCGGGGTTGGACAGCCCCAGCATTTT

V: TRBV10-3
J: TRBJ2-7
D: NA
size: NA
CDR3: CAISVNPSYEQYF
DNA: TGTGCCATCAGTGTTAACCCCTCCTACGAGCAGTACTTC

V: TRBV4-1
J: TRBJ2-5
D: TRBD2
size: NA
CDR3: CASSRVAGGETQYF
DNA: TGCGCCAGCAGCCGAGTAGCGGGAGGGGAGACCCAGTACTTC

V: TRBV27
J: TRBJ2-7
D: NA
size: NA
CDR3: CASSPLPGPVYEQYF
DNA: TGTGCCAGCAGTCCCTTACCGGGACCCGTCTACGAGCAGTACTTC

V: TRBV5-8
J: TRBJ1-5
D: NA
size: NA
CDR3: CASSLPWRSQPQHF
DNA: TGTGCCAGCAGCCTCCCCTGGAGGAGTCAGCCCCAGCATTTT

V: TRBV7-6
J: TRBJ2-7
D: TRBD1
size: once
CDR3: CASSLASGTGSYEQYF
DNA: TGTGCCAGCAGCTTAGCTTCCGGGACAGGCTCCTACGAGCAGTACTTC

V: TRBV7-9
J: TRBJ1-1
D: TRBD1
size: NA
CDR3: CASSGGTGLNTEAFF
DNA: TGTGCCAGCAGCGGCGGGACAGGTTTGAACACTGAAGCTTTCTTT

V: TRBV18
J: TRBJ1-4
D: NA
size: NA
CDR3: CASSISAVGEANEKLFF
DNA: TGTGCCAGCTCGATCTCCGCCGTGGGGGAGGCTAATGAAAAACTGTTTTTT

V: TRBV4-1
J: TRBJ1-2
D: NA
size: few
CDR3: CASSLPGRMHGYTF
DNA: TGCGCCAGCAGCCTCCCTGGCAGGATGCATGGCTACACCTTC

V: TRBV28
J: TRBJ2-2
D: TRBD1
size: once
CDR3: CASRPFTGTGGSGELFF
DNA: TGTGCCAGCAGACCCTTTACCGGGACAGGGGGCTCCGGGGAGCTGTTTTTT

V: TRBV9
J: TRBJ2-7
D: NA
size: NA
CDR3: CASSGLGRRSEEQYF
DNA: TGTGCCAGCAGCGGTCTTGGCAGGCGGTCAGAAGAGCAGTACTTC

V: TRBV4-1
J: TRBJ2-7
D: NA
size: NA
CDR3: CASSQGSAGTYEQYF
DNA: TGCGCCAGCAGCCAAGGCTCGGCGGGAACCTACGAGCAGTACTTC

V: TRBV27
J: TRBJ2-1
D: NA
size: NA
CDR3: CASSLSRRDKQFF
DNA: TGTGCCAGCAGCCTTTCGCGCCGGGATAAACAGTTCTTC

V: TRBV11-2
J: TRBJ1-4
D: NA
size: NA
CDR3: CASSTSSTNEKLFF
DNA: TGTGCCAGCAGCACCAGTTCAACTAATGAAAAACTGTTTTTT

V: TRBV27
J: TRBJ1-1
D: NA
size: NA
CDR3: CASSAPLGTEAFF
DNA: TGTGCCAGCAGTGCGCCGTTGGGCACTGAAGCTTTCTTT

V: TRBV27
J: TRBJ1-1
D: NA
size: NA
CDR3: CASDGGESNTEAFF
DNA: TGTGCCAGCGACGGGGGGGAGAGTAACACTGAAGCTTTCTTT

V: TRBV2
J: TRBJ1-1
D: NA
size: once
CDR3: CASKSLWANTEAFF
DNA: TGTGCCAGCAAGTCTTTATGGGCGAACACTGAAGCTTTCTTT

V: TRBV20-1
J: TRBJ2-3
D: NA
size: once
CDR3: CSARYTDTQYF
DNA: TGCAGTGCTAGATACACAGATACGCAGTATTTT

V: TRBV11-3
J: TRBJ1-2
D: TRBD1
size: NA
CDR3: CASSDALEDRELGYGYTF
DNA: TGTGCCAGCAGCGACGCCCTAGAAGACAGGGAGCTGGGCTATGGCTACACCTTC

V: TRBV28
J: TRBJ2-2
D: TRBD2
size: NA
CDR3: CASSFARGTSGRGSNTGELFF
DNA: TGTGCCAGCAGTTTCGCTAGGGGGACTAGCGGGAGAGGATCGAACACCGGGGAGCTGTTTTTT